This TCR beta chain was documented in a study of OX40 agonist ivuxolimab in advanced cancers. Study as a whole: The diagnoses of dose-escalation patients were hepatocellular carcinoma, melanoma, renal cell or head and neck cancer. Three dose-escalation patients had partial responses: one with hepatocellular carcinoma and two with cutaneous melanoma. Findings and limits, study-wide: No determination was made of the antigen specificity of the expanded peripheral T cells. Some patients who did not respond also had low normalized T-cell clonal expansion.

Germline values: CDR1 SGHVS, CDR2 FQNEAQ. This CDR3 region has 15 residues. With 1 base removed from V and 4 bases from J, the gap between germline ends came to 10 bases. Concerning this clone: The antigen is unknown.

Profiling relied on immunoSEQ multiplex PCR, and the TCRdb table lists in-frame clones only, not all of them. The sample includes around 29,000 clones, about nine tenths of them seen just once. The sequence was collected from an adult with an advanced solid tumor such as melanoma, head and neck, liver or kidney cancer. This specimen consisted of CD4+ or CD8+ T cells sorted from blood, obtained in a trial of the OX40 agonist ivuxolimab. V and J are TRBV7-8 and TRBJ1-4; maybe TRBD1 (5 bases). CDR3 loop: CASSLGQGLNEKLFF. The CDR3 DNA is TGTGCCAGCAGCTTAGGCCAGGGCCTTAATGAAAAACTGTTTTTT.